A single sample gave rise to the 32 T cell receptor beta chains below, sequenced in a study of blood T cell repertoires in COVID-19. Only in-frame clones appear in the TCRdb table, and some are missing; sequencing was by immunoSEQ multiplex PCR. The table lists 150,000 to 200,000 clones, about 87% of them singletons. The sample consisted of peripheral blood. The receptors come from a woman of 80 years or more with COVID-19, enrolled during active disease.

The chain joins TRBV4-3 to TRBJ2-4; TRBD2 might be the D (5 bases). The CDR3 loop spans 13 amino acids. V lost 1 base and J 5 bases, leaving 6 bases between the germline ends. Germline CDR1 reads LGHNA; CDR2 reads YSLEER. The CDR3: CASSQARENIQYF. The CDR3 DNA sequence: TGCGCCAGCAGCCAAGCGAGGGAAAACATTCAGTACTTC.

The rearrangement joins TRBV2 to TRBJ1-4; no reliable D call. The CDR3 extends over 13 amino acids. Trimming took off 8 bases at V and 2 bases at J, with 9 bases between the two ends. Germline lookup yields CDR1 SNHLY and CDR2 FYNNEI. The CDR3 nucleotides read TGTGCCAGCGTGCGGTTCACTAATGAAAAACTGTTTTTT. Protein sequence: CASVRFTNEKLFF.

The V gene is TRBV15, the J gene TRBJ1-2; 11 nucleotides agree with TRBD1. Trimming at V came to 3 bases and at J to 6 bases, leaving 6 bases not matched to a gene. Germline V CDR1 and CDR2: LNHNV, YYDKDF (reference sequence). The CDR3 has 15 residues. CDR3 sequence: CATSRAGQGANGYTF. The CDR3 coding sequence is TGTGCCACCAGCAGGGCCGGACAGGGGGCGAATGGCTACACCTTC. The variable domain in full, completed from reference TRBV15 and TRBJ1-2, reads DAMVIQNPRYQVTQFGKPVTLSCSQTLNHNVMYWYQQKSSQAPKLLFHYYDKDFNNEADTPDNFQSRRPNTSFCFLDIRSPGLGDTAMYLCATSRAGQGANGYTFGSGTRLTVV.

V and J are TRBV9 and TRBJ2-2; 9 bases agree with TRBD2. This CDR3 region has 17 residues. Looked up from germline, CDR1 is SGDLS and CDR2 is YYNGEE. Losses at the gene ends were 0 bases for V and 6 bases for J; bases not matched to a gene: 9. The CDR3 region has the DNA TGTGCCAGCAGCGTAGAGAGCCTAGCGGGAAGTGCCGGGGAGCTGTTTTTT. Its protein is CASSVESLAGSAGELFF.

V is TRBV4-1 and J is TRBJ1-1; the D gene is possibly TRBD1 (6 bases). CDR1 MGHRA and CDR2 YSYEKL come from the germline V gene. Trimming cost V 0 bases and J 0 bases, with 14 bases left between them. The CDR3 runs to 17 residues. CDR3 loop: CASSQDPNRVMNTEAFF. The CDR3 DNA sequence: TGCGCCAGCAGCCAAGATCCCAACAGGGTAATGAACACTGAAGCTTTCTTT.

The J gene is TRBJ2-3, the V gene TRBV5-4, with 13 positions matching TRBD2. CDR3 length equals 19 residues. The germline gives CDR1 SGHNT, CDR2 YYREEE (reference sequence). V dropped 3 bases and J dropped 1; count of bases not matched to a gene: 11. CDR3 nucleotides: TGTGCCAGCAGCTCTACTGCCGGACTAGCGGGAGATGGCACAGATACGCAGTATTTT. As protein: CASSSTAGLAGDGTDTQYF. Looking up the rest from reference TRBV5-4 and TRBJ2-3 gives the full variable domain: ETGVTQSPTHLIKTRGQQVTLRCSSQSGHNTVSWYQQALGQGPQFIFQYYREEENGRGNFPPRFSGLQFPNYSSELNVNALELDDSALYLCASSSTAGLAGDGTDTQYFGPGTRLTVL.

In this sample, this clone turned up once. V usage is TRBV19 and J usage is TRBJ2-1, with D perhaps matching TRBD2 (6 bases). The CDR3 contains 16 residues. CDR1 is LNHDA, CDR2 SQIVND, per germline (reference sequence). The V end lost 5 bases, the J end lost 5 bases, and 19 bases lay between the germline ends. The CDR3 region has the DNA TGTGCCAGTAGTTCAGTTCGGACTAAAAAGAACAATGAGCAGTTCTTC. Translating it yields CASSSVRTKKNNEQFF.

The chain is built from TRBV28 and TRBJ1-5; D is possibly TRBD1 (5 bases). The V gene's germline CDR1 is MDHEN and CDR2 SYDVKM. This CDR3 region has 13 residues. The V end was cut by 8 bases, the J end by 2 bases, with 10 bases between. CDR3 loop: CASQGQGNQPQHF. CDR3 nucleotides: TGTGCCAGCCAGGGTCAAGGCAATCAGCCCCAGCATTTT.

This chain links TRBV5-1 with TRBJ2-7, with TRBD2 identical over 8 bases. This CDR3 has 13 amino acids. CDR1 and CDR2 from the germline V gene are SGHRS and YFSETQ. V dropped 5 bases and J dropped 2; count of bases not matched to a gene: 3. The CDR3 nucleotides are TGCGCCAGCAGGCGGGAGGACCCCTACGAGCAGTACTTC. Protein product: CASRREDPYEQYF.

The chain uses TRBV2 and TRBJ2-1, with 8 bases identical to TRBD2. Germline CDR1 is SNHLY and CDR2 is FYNNEI. Trimming took 4 bases from V and 8 from J; bases not matched to a gene: 4. CDR3 length equals 13 residues. The CDR3 DNA follows: TGTGCCAGCAGTGTGGAGCGGGAGCATGAGCAGTTCTTC. This translates into CASSVEREHEQFF. The variable domain in full, with the rest retrieved from reference TRBV2 and TRBJ2-1, is EPEVTQTPSHQVTQMGQEVILRCVPISNHLYFYWYRQILGQKVEFLVSFYNNEISEKSEIFDDQFSVERPDGSNFTLKIRSTKLEDSAMYFCASSVEREHEQFFGPGTRLTVL.

The J gene is TRBJ1-1, the V gene TRBV12-3 or TRBV12-4; a possible D gene is TRBD1 (6 bases). The ends were cut back, 7 bases at V and 0 bases at J, with 9 bases in the middle. CDR3 size: 13 residues. Written as DNA, the CDR3 is TGTGCCAGCATAGACAGGTTGAACACTGAAGCTTTCTTT. Protein product: CASIDRLNTEAFF.

The chain uses TRBV10-1 and TRBJ2-2, with a weak D call TRBD2 (5 bases). The CDR3 totals 14 residues. V lost 10 bases and J lost 1, with 13 bases in between. Germline assignment: CDR1 WNHNN and CDR2 SYGVQD (reference sequence). In nucleotides, the CDR3 is TGCGCCACCCCGAGGGCCGAGAACACCGGGGAGCTGTTTTTT. Translation gives CATPRAENTGELFF.

V gene TRBV25-1 combines with J gene TRBJ1-6; 9 nucleotides agree with TRBD1. Trimming cost V 6 bases and J 5 bases; bases outside gene matches: 8. The CDR3 runs 16 residues. Germline CDR1 and CDR2: MGHDK and SYGVNS. The CDR3 sequence: CASRQTGTGNNSPLHF. The CDR3 coding sequence is TGTGCCAGCAGACAAACCGGGACAGGGAATAATTCACCCCTCCACTTT.

V usage is TRBV11-2 and J usage is TRBJ2-5; TRBD2 matches 10 bases. Per germline, CDR1 SGHAT and CDR2 FQNNGV. The CDR3 totals 16 residues. The V and J ends lost 6 bases and 4 bases, in that order; junction bases with no gene match: 11. CDR3 DNA sequence: TGTGCCAGCAGGAAGGGGTCTAGCGGGAGCCCAGAGACCCAGTACTTC. This codes for CASRKGSSGSPETQYF. The variable domain in full, completed from reference TRBV11-2 and TRBJ2-5, reads EAGVAQSPRYKIIEKRQSVAFWCNPISGHATLYWYQQILGQGPKLLIQFQNNGVVDDSQLPKDRFSAERLKGVDSTLKIQPAKLEDSAVYLCASRKGSSGSPETQYFGPGTRLLVL.

J is TRBJ1-2 and V is TRBV6-4, with D hard to call. The CDR3 has 17 residues. CDR1 is MRHNA, CDR2 SNTAGT, per germline. V was cut by 0 bases and J by 2 bases, with 16 bases left in between. The chain's CDR3 is CASSDSSMTSKNYGYTF. In DNA, the CDR3 is TGTGCCAGCAGTGACTCGAGCATGACAAGTAAAAACTATGGCTACACCTTC.

The rearrangement uses TRBV5-4 and TRBJ1-4; D is ambiguous. Germline lookup yields CDR1 SGHNT and CDR2 YYREEE (reference sequence). The CDR3 contains 15 residues. The V end lost 0 bases, the J end lost 6 bases, and 12 bases lay between the germline ends. The CDR3 reads CASSLGAREYEKLFF. Here the CDR3 DNA reads TGTGCCAGCAGCTTGGGGGCTCGGGAGTATGAAAAACTGTTTTTT.

This chain joins TRBV24-1 and TRBJ2-1; TRBD2 matches 11 bases. Germline V gene lookup returns CDR1 KGHDR and CDR2 SFDVKD. Losses at the gene ends were 8 bases for V and 6 bases for J; bases not matched to a gene: 2. The CDR3 runs 13 residues. CDR3 coding DNA: TGTGCCACCATCGGGACTAGCGGCAATGAGCAGTTCTTC. This codes for CATIGTSGNEQFF.

The chain is built from TRBV11-1 and TRBJ2-7, with TRBD2 matching 7 bases. CDR3 length equals 14 residues. The V segment lost 5 bases and the J segment 5 bases; nucleotides outside the gene matches: 9. CDR1 SGHAT and CDR2 FQDESV come from the germline V gene (reference sequence). The CDR3 coding sequence is TGTGCCAGCAGCCATCGGACTAGGTCTAACGAGCAGTACTTC. It is translated as CASSHRTRSNEQYF.

This chain joins TRBV11-2 and TRBJ2-2; no firm D call. The germline V gene has CDR1 SGHAT and CDR2 FQNNGV. Trimming pared 5 bases from V and 5 bases from J, leaving 15 bases between. The CDR3 spans 15 residues. The DNA of the CDR3 is TGTGCCAGCAGCATCCATCGGAGTGGGACCGGGGAGCTGTTTTTT. Translation: CASSIHRSGTGELFF.

This clone has just one count. The rearrangement links TRBV5-5 to TRBJ2-5; 12 nucleotides line up with TRBD1. With V trimmed by 6 bases and J by 4 bases, 10 bases remained unmatched. Per germline, CDR1 SGHKS and CDR2 YYEKEE (reference sequence). CDR3 length: 16 residues. Here the CDR3 reads CASNLIRDRGRETQYF. The DNA of the CDR3 is TGTGCCAGCAATCTAATCCGGGACAGGGGGCGAGAGACCCAGTACTTC. The entire variable domain, with the rest obtained from reference TRBV5-5 and TRBJ2-5, is as follows: DAGVTQSPTHLIKTRGQQVTLRCSPISGHKSVSWYQQVLGQGPQFIFQYYEKEERGRGNFPDRFSARQFPNYSSELNVNALLLGDSALYLCASNLIRDRGRETQYFGPGTRLLVL.

The chain couples TRBV23-1 to TRBJ1-3; D remains ambiguous. TRBV23-1 is noted as an ORF with a role that remains uncertain. Trimming cost V 3 bases and J 4 bases, with 10 bases left between them. The CDR3 consists of 14 residues. The CDR3 loop reads CASSQRGYGNTIYF. The CDR3 nucleotides are TGCGCCAGCAGTCAGCGGGGATACGGAAACACCATATATTTT.

The chain combines TRBV10-1 with TRBJ2-2; 13 bases align to TRBD2. Unmatched junction bases numbered 7, after V lost 3 bases and J lost 3 bases. Germline V gene sequence: CDR1 WNHNN, CDR2 SYGVQD (reference sequence). There are 18 residues in the CDR3. CDR3 amino acids: CASSENTSGRADTGELFF. The CDR3 nucleotides are TGCGCCAGCAGTGAAAATACTAGCGGGAGGGCGGACACCGGGGAGCTGTTTTTT.

V usage is TRBV9 and J usage is TRBJ2-3, with a possible D match to TRBD1 (6 bases). The V gene's germline CDR1 is SGDLS and CDR2 YYNGEE. The CDR3 is made up of 14 amino acids. V shed 3 bases and J shed 3 bases, with 11 bases lying between them. The CDR3 protein is CASSDRDRTDTQYF. CDR3 bases: TGTGCCAGCAGCGACAGGGATCGTACAGATACGCAGTATTTT.

The chain combines TRBV18 with TRBJ1-5; possibly TRBD1 for D (6 bases). The germline V and J ends were trimmed by 3 bases and 3 bases, with 9 bases remaining between them. This CDR3 spans 14 amino acids. Germline V gene data show CDR1 as KGHSH and CDR2 as LQKENI. The CDR3 sequence: CASSPGTPNQPQHF. In DNA form, the CDR3 reads TGTGCCAGCTCACCCGGGACACCCAATCAGCCCCAGCATTTT. The full variable domain, its missing parts supplied by reference TRBV18 and TRBJ1-5, is NAGVMQNPRHLVRRRGQEARLRCSPMKGHSHVYWYRQLPEEGLKFMVYLQKENIIDESGMPKERFSAEFPKEGPSILRIQQVVRGDSAAYFCASSPGTPNQPQHFGDGTRLSIL.

The chain combines TRBV29-1 with TRBJ1-2; weak D call: TRBD1 (6 bases). CDR1 is SQVTM and CDR2 is ANQGSEA in the germline V gene. Trimming left V 3 bases short and J 4 bases short, with 12 bases between. The CDR3 is 13 residues long. The CDR3 nucleotides read TGCAGCGTTGAGTCGGGGGGCGGCTATGGCTACACCTTC. Translating gives CSVESGGGYGYTF.

The chain combines TRBV5-1 with TRBJ2-6, with unresolved D. Trimming took 0 bases from V and 1 from J, leaving 5 bases between them. The CDR3 is 15 residues long. CDR1 is SGHRS and CDR2 is YFSETQ in the germline V gene. The CDR3 sequence: CASSLGQSGANVLTF. The CDR3 bases are TGCGCCAGCAGCTTGGGGCAATCTGGGGCCAACGTCCTGACTTTC.

The chain joins TRBV2 to TRBJ1-4; TRBD1 agrees at 7 bases. The CDR3 loop spans 14 amino acids. In germline, CDR1 is SNHLY, CDR2 FYNNEI. V trimming: 6 bases; J trimming: 3 bases; junction bases outside the gene matches: 4. As DNA, the CDR3 is TGTGCCAGCAGAGCGACAGGGCCTAATGAAAAACTGTTTTTT. Amino acid sequence: CASRATGPNEKLFF.

The chain uses TRBV6-2 or TRBV6-3 and TRBJ2-1; tentatively, D is TRBD1 (7 bases). Trimming pared 5 bases from V and 0 bases from J, leaving 14 bases between. Germline V gene data show CDR1 as MNHEY and CDR2 as SVGEGT. The CDR3 runs to 16 residues. DNA for the CDR3: TGTGCCAGCAGTCAAAGCCAGGGGGGCTCCTACAATGAGCAGTTCTTC. Its protein is CASSQSQGGSYNEQFF.

This chain joins TRBV28 and TRBJ2-2, with 11 bases matching TRBD2. Germline V CDR1 and CDR2: MDHEN, SYDVKM. V was clipped by 6 bases and J by 4 bases; unmatched bases: 10. The CDR3 consists of 17 residues. The CDR3 DNA reads as TGTGCCAGCAGGACTATTAAGACTAGCGGGATCACCGGGGAGCTGTTTTTT. It specifies CASRTIKTSGITGELFF.

This chain uses TRBV19 with TRBJ1-5, with 7 bases that match TRBD1. The germline V gene has CDR1 LNHDA and CDR2 SQIVND (reference sequence). Losses at the gene ends were 5 bases for V and 7 bases for J; bases not matched to a gene: 8. The CDR3 loop spans 14 amino acids. CDR3 bases: TGTGCCAGTAGTTCCGACAGGGTCATCCAGCCCCAGCATTTT. Translated, it gives CASSSDRVIQPQHF.

The J gene is TRBJ1-1, the V gene TRBV2, with D possibly TRBD1 on 5 matching bases. The CDR3 runs to 13 residues. The germline gives CDR1 SNHLY, CDR2 FYNNEI. V was pared by 7 bases and J by 4 bases, with 13 bases between. The CDR3 is CASIARGFTEAFF. CDR3 nucleotide sequence: TGTGCCAGCATCGCCCGGGGGTTCACTGAAGCTTTCTTT.

About this clone itself: Other DNA sequences in this specimen translate into the identical CDR3. The chain uses TRBV28 and TRBJ1-5, with 8 bases identical to TRBD1. V shed 4 bases, J shed 4 bases, and the junction held 3 bases outside the gene matches. Per germline, CDR1 MDHEN and CDR2 SYDVKM. CDR3 size: 14 residues. For the CDR3, the DNA is TGTGCCAGCAGTTCCGGACAGGGAAATCAGCCCCAGCATTTT. It is translated as CASSSGQGNQPQHF.